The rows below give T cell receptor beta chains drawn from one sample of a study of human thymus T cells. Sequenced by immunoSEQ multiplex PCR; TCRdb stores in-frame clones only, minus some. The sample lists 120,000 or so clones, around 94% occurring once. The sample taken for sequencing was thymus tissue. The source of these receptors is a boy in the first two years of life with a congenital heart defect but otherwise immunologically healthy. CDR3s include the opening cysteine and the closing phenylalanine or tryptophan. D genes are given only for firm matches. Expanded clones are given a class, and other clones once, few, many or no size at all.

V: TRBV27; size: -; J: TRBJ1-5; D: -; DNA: TGTGCCAGCAGTCAAGACAGCTCTTATCAGCCCCAGCATTTT; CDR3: CASSQDSSYQPQHF
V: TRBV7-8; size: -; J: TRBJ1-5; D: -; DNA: TGTGCCAGCAGCTTAGCGGTCAATCAGCCCCAGCATTTT; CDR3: CASSLAVNQPQHF
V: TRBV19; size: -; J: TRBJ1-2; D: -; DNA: TGTGCCAGTACCTCCTCGGGACCCTATGGCTACACCTTC; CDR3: CASTSSGPYGYTF
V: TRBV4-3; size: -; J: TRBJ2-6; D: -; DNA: TGCGCCAGCAGCCCAAGATCATCCGGGACGGAAGTCTCTGGGGCCAACGTCCTGACTTTC; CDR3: CASSPRSSGTEVSGANVLTF
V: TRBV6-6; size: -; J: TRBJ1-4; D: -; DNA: TGTGCCAGCAGCCTAGACAGGTTCATTAATGAAAAACTGTTTTTT; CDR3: CASSLDRFINEKLFF
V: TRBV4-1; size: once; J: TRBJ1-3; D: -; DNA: TGCGCCAGCAGCCAACGGACCAGGGGACGCGGAAACACCATATATTTT; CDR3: CASSQRTRGRGNTIYF
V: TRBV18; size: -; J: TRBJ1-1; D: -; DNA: TGTGCCAGCTCACCCGGTAGTGTAGTTTACACTGAAGCTTTCTTT; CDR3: CASSPGSVVYTEAFF
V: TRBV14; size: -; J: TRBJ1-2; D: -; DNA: TGTGCCAGCAGCCAGGGGGGCGATGGCTACACCTTC; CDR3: CASSQGGDGYTF
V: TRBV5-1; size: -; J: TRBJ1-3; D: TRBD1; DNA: TGCGCCAGCAGCTTGTCCGGGACAGTGCTAAACACCATATATTTT; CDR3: CASSLSGTVLNTIYF
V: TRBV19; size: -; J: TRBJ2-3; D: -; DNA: TGTGCCAGTAGTTGGGGGGGGCCCGTCACAGATACGCAGTATTTT; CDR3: CASSWGGPVTDTQYF
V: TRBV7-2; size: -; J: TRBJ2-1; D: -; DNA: TGTGCCAGCAGCCCCGATCGAAATGAGCAGTTCTTC; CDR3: CASSPDRNEQFF
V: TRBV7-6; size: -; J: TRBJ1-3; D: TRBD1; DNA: TGTGCCAGCAGCAATAGGGGGCTGGGAGGAAACACCATATATTTT; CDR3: CASSNRGLGGNTIYF
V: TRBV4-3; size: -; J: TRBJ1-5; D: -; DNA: TGCGCCAGCAGCCAAGATGTAGGAGGTAGCAATCAGCCCCAGCATTTT; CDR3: CASSQDVGGSNQPQHF
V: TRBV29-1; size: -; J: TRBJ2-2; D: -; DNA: TGCAGCGTTGGTAAAGACACCGGGGAGCTGTTTTTT; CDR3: CSVGKDTGELFF
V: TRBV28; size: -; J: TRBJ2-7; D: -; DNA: TGTGCCAGCAGACAGACGGCTTACGAGCAGTACTTC; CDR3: CASRQTAYEQYF
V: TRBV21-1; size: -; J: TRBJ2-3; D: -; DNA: TGTGCCAGCAGCAAAATTGGGGAAGAGGCAGATACGCAGTATTTT; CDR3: CASSKIGEEADTQYF
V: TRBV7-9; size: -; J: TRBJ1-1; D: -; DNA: TGTGCCAGCGTGCACAGGAGGTCGGCAGAAGCTTTCTTT; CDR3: CASVHRRSAEAFF
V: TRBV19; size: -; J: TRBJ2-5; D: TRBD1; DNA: TGTGCCACTGGGACAGGGGCAACGGAGACCCAGTACTTC; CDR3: CATGTGATETQYF
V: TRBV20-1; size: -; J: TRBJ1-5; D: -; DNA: TGCAGTGCCGGGGGTGATCAGCCCCAGCATTTT; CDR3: CSAGGDQPQHF
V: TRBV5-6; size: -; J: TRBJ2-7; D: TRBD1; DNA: TGTGCCAGCAGCCGAACCCGGCGGGACAGGATCTACGAGCAGTACTTC; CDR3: CASSRTRRDRIYEQYF
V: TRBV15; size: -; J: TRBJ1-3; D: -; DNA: TGTGCCACCAGCAGAGTGGGGAAAGGAAACACCATATATTTT; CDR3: CATSRVGKGNTIYF
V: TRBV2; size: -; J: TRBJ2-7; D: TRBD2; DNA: TGTGCCAGCAGCGCCACTAGCGGGCTCTCCTACGAGCAGTACTTC; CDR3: CASSATSGLSYEQYF
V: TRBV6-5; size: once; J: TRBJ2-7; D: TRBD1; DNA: TGTGCCAGCAGTTACTCGACAGGGTACGAGCAGTACTTC; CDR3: CASSYSTGYEQYF
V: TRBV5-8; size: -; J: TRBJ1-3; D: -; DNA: TGTGCCAGCAGCCTAAACTCTGGAAACACCATATATTTT; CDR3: CASSLNSGNTIYF
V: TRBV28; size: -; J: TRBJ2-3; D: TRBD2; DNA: TGTGCCAGCAGTTTATATCGGCCTAGCGGGGGTCTACATACCAGCACAGATACGCAGTATTTT; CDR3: CASSLYRPSGGLHTSTDTQYF
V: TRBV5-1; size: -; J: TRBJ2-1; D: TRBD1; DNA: TGCGCCAGCAGCTTAGGGACAGATTATTACAATGAGCAGTTCTTC; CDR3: CASSLGTDYYNEQFF
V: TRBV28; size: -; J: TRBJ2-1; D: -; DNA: TGTGCCAGCAGTTTACCCAGGGGAAATGAGCAGTTCTTC; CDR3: CASSLPRGNEQFF
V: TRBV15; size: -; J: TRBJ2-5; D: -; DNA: TGTGCCACCAGCAGAGAATTTGGGGGGGGGCGACCGACTGGAAGCCAAGAGACCCAGTACTTC; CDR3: CATSREFGGGRPTGSQETQYF
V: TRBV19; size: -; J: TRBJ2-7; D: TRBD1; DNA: TGTGCCAGTACGACCGGGACAGGGGTCCACGAGCAGTACTTC; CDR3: CASTTGTGVHEQYF
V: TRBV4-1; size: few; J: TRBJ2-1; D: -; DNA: TGCGCCAGCAGCCCGGACTCCTACAATGAGCAGTTCTTC; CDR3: CASSPDSYNEQFF
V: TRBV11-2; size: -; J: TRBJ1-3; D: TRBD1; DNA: TGTGCCAGCAGCTTAGAGGACAGGCGGACATCTGGAAACACCATATATTTT; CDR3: CASSLEDRRTSGNTIYF
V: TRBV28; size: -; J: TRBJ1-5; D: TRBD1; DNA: TGTGCCAGCAGCACCTATTTGAGGACAGGCAGCAATCAGCCCCAGCATTTT; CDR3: CASSTYLRTGSNQPQHF
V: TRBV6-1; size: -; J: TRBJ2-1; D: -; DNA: TGTGCCAGCAGTGGCGCCGTGGGCCCGCCCTTGGATGAGCAGTTCTTC; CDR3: CASSGAVGPPLDEQFF
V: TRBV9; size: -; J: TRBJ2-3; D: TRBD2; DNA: TGTGCCAGCAGCGTAGCTCCGTCGGGGGGGCTTGGTACAGATACGCAGTATTTT; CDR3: CASSVAPSGGLGTDTQYF
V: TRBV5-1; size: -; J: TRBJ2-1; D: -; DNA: TGCGCCAGCAGCTTTGAGGGCCCGTCGGACAATGAGCAGTTCTTC; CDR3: CASSFEGPSDNEQFF
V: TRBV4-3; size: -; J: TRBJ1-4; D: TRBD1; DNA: TGCGCCAGCAGCCAAGAGGAGTCCGAGACAGGGGATGGAAAACTGTTTTTT; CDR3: CASSQEESETGDGKLFF
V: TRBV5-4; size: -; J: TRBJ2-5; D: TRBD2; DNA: TGTGCCAGCAGGGGGGGGGAGACCCAGTACTTC; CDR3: CASRGGETQYF
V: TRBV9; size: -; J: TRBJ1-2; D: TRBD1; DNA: TGTGCCAGCAGCCCAAGACAGGGCACTAACTATGGCTACACCTTC; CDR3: CASSPRQGTNYGYTF
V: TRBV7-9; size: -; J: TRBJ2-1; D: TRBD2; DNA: TGTGCCAGCAGCTTAGGGCTAGCGGGGGGCGATTACAATGAGCAGTTCTTC; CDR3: CASSLGLAGGDYNEQFF
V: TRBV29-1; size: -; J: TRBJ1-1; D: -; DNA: TGCAGCGTTAAAAGGACAGCAGGGACCACTGAAGCTTTCTTT; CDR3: CSVKRTAGTTEAFF
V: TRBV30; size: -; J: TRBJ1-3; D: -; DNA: TGTGCCTGGAGTGTACCCGTCGGACAGCACTCTGGAAACACCATATATTTT; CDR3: CAWSVPVGQHSGNTIYF
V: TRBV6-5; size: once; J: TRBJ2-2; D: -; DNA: TGTGCCAGCAGTTACTCGAGGACTGCGAACACCGGGGAGCTGTTTTTT; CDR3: CASSYSRTANTGELFF